These 21 T cell receptor beta chains came from one sample sequenced in a study of identical twins. Each CDR3 protein gets one entry after TCRdb re-called the 5' RACE reads with MiXCR. The top ten clones hold approximately 0.25% of a sample with approximately 1.8 million distinct CDR3 sequences, about 31% of them seen once. The sequencing input was cord blood. The receptors originated from a newborn girl in good health.

The table lists this clonotype with a few counts. This chain joins TRBV29-1 and TRBJ1-2; tentatively, D is TRBD1 (6 bases). Germline V gene sequence: CDR1 SQVTM, CDR2 ANQGSEA. The CDR3 contains 14 residues. The V gene lost 0 bases and the J gene lost 5 bases, with 13 bases spanning the gap. The CDR3 coding sequence is TGCAGCGTTGAAGAATCGGGGGCTGGGTATGGCTACACCTTC. It yields the protein CSVEESGAGYGYTF.

Comment on this clonotype: At one end the junction does not follow the germline gene, possibly because of a read error. This chain links TRBV6-6 with TRBJ2-7; maybe TRBD2 (6 bases). This CDR3 has 13 residues. Germline V gene sequence: CDR1 MNHNY, CDR2 SVGAGI (reference sequence). The CDR3 DNA is TGTGCCAACAGTTCTAGCGTCTCCTACGAGCAGTACTTC. Its protein is CANSSSVSYEQYF.

This clonotype has a handful of counts. The chain carries TRBV10-3 and TRBJ2-7; TRBD1 agrees at 9 bases. The V gene's germline CDR1 is ENHRY and CDR2 SYGVKD. After removal of 3 bases from V and 6 bases from J, the junction contained 6 bases not matched to a gene. This CDR3 region has 14 residues. The CDR3 DNA is TGTGCCATCAGTGAAATGGGACAGGGCGGCGAGCAGTACTTC. As protein: CAISEMGQGGEQYF.

The chain couples TRBV6-5 to TRBJ2-1; 7 nucleotides match TRBD2. CDR3 length: 16 amino acids. Trimming at V came to 2 bases and at J to 4 bases, leaving 8 bases not matched to a gene. The germline V gene has CDR1 MNHEY and CDR2 SVGAGI. CDR3: CASSYDGLGAYNEQFF. CDR3 sequence (DNA): TGTGCCAGCAGTTACGACGGACTAGGGGCATACAATGAGCAGTTCTTC.

This clonotype appeared a single time. A much larger clone sits a single nucleotide away, making a read error possible. This sequence joins TRBV27 and TRBJ1-2; 7 bases agree with TRBD1. The germline CDR1 and CDR2 sequences are MNHEY and SMNVEV (reference sequence). The CDR3 spans 14 residues. CDR3 sequence (DNA): TGTGTCAGCAGTTTGTCCGGGACAGTCTATGGCTACACCTTC. Translated: CVSSLSGTVYGYTF.

V and J are TRBV5-1 and TRBJ2-7, with D possibly being TRBD2 (6 bases). Germline assignment: CDR1 SGHRS and CDR2 YFSETQ. V was pared by 4 bases and J by 0 bases, with 14 bases between. This CDR3 region has 15 residues. The CDR3 sequence: CASSARGTASYEQYF. In DNA, the CDR3 is TGCGCCAGCAGCGCGCGCGGGACCGCCTCCTACGAGCAGTACTTC.

This clonotype turned up a few times. The V call is TRBV25-1, the J call TRBJ2-7; the D call may be TRBD1 or TRBD2 (5 bases each). The CDR3 length is 15 residues. V shed 1 base and J shed 3 bases, with 13 bases lying between them. Germline CDR1 is MGHDK and CDR2 is SYGVNS. CDR3 residues: CASSEFGGRGYEQYF. The DNA for the CDR3 is TGTGCCAGCAGTGAATTTGGGGGTCGTGGCTACGAGCAGTACTTC.

The rearrangement links TRBV10-3 to TRBJ1-6; 9 nucleotides match TRBD1. Germline V gene lookup returns CDR1 ENHRY and CDR2 SYGVKD. V shed 2 bases and J 8 bases; nucleotides not matched to a gene: 1. This CDR3 spans 14 amino acids. CDR3 sequence (DNA): TGTGCCATCAGTGAGACAGGGGGCCATTCACCCCTCCACTTT. It yields the protein CAISETGGHSPLHF.

The chain is built from TRBV20-1 and TRBJ2-1; 8 positions match TRBD2. The CDR3 totals 16 residues. The germline CDR1 and CDR2 sequences are DFQATT and SNEGSKA (reference sequence). The junction had 9 bases not matched to a gene; V was cut back by 5 bases and J by 0 bases. The CDR3 reads CSASPLAGSSYNEQFF. The CDR3 bases are TGCAGTGCTTCTCCCTTAGCGGGGAGCTCCTACAATGAGCAGTTCTTC.

The chain carries TRBV20-1 and TRBJ2-3; TRBD1 agrees at 7 bases. The V gene's germline CDR1 is DFQATT and CDR2 SNEGSKA (reference sequence). CDR3 length equals 14 residues. J was trimmed by 2 bases and V by 3 bases; bases with no gene match: 5. CDR3 DNA: TGCAGTGCTAGGTCGACAGGGACCACAGATACGCAGTATTTT. Translated, it gives CSARSTGTTDTQYF.

V usage is TRBV20-1 and J usage is TRBJ2-5; TRBD1 might be the D (5 bases). The CDR3 is 16 amino acids. Looked up from germline, CDR1 is DFQATT and CDR2 is SNEGSKA (reference sequence). The V and J ends lost 1 base and 2 bases respectively, with 17 bases between them. The CDR3 bases are TGCAGTGCTAGAGCCTATAACACTGACAGACAAGAGACCCAGTACTTC. This gives the protein CSARAYNTDRQETQYF.

Written as DNA, the CDR3 is TGTGCCAGCAGTTTACTAACTGTACTCCCAGCGGATACGCAGTATTTT. It translates to CASSLLTVLPADTQYF. J is TRBJ2-3 and V is TRBV28; D gene unclear. CDR3 size: 16 residues. Germline CDR1 MDHEN, CDR2 SYDVKM. Trimming left V 2 bases short and J 6 bases short, with 18 bases between. Full variable domain (rest looked up from reference TRBV28 and TRBJ2-3): DVKVTQSSRYLVKRTGEKVFLECVQDMDHENMFWYRQDPGLGLRLIYFSYDVKMKEKGDIPEGYSVSREKKERFSLILESASTNQTSMYLCASSLLTVLPADTQYFGPGTRLTVL.

The gene calls are TRBV7-2 and TRBJ1-4, with D possibly being TRBD1 (5 bases). Trimming took 1 base from V and 8 from J, leaving 14 bases between them. This CDR3 comprises 15 residues. Germline V CDR1 and CDR2: SGHTA, FQGNSA. The CDR3 DNA reads as TGTGCCAGCAGCTTAGGGGCAGGGAGAGAGGAAAAACTGTTTTTT. As protein: CASSLGAGREEKLFF.

This clonotype was seen only a few times. The rearrangement links TRBV6-5 to TRBJ2-7, with D perhaps matching TRBD2 (6 bases). V gave up 5 bases and J gave up 0 bases, with 17 bases separating them. The CDR3 loop spans 16 amino acids. Germline V lookup: CDR1 MNHEY, CDR2 SVGAGI. This CDR3 is CASSPTALASSYEQYF. DNA for the CDR3: TGTGCCAGCAGTCCGACAGCCCTAGCGAGCTCCTACGAGCAGTACTTC.

This clonotype was seen more than once but under ten times. J is TRBJ2-2 and V is TRBV10-3; D unresolved. The ends were cut back, 0 bases at V and 7 bases at J, with 12 bases in the middle. The CDR3 length is 15 residues. In germline, CDR1 is ENHRY, CDR2 SYGVKD. This CDR3 reads CAISESSVSVGELFF. The CDR3 DNA follows: TGTGCCATCAGTGAGTCGAGTGTTTCGGTCGGGGAGCTGTTTTTT.

This clonotype showed up just a few times. The chain recombines TRBV28 with TRBJ2-5; D is uncertain. Germline V gene data show CDR1 as MDHEN and CDR2 as SYDVKM. V lost 3 bases to trimming and J lost 5 bases, with 13 bases between them. The CDR3 covers 14 residues. The CDR3 bases are TGTGCCAGCAGTTTGCTACCTCCCCTGGAGACCCAGTACTTC. This gives the protein CASSLLPPLETQYF.

This clonotype showed up just a few times. This chain connects TRBV2 to TRBJ2-5; D is perhaps TRBD1 (6 bases). Germline CDR1 SNHLY, CDR2 FYNNEI. Between the trimmed V and J ends, which lost 7 bases and 5 bases, there was a span of 17 bases. CDR3 length: 14 amino acids. The CDR3 protein is CASTEQGQMETQYF. CDR3 coding DNA: TGTGCCAGCACCGAACAGGGTCAGATGGAGACCCAGTACTTC.

This sequence joins TRBV7-9 and TRBJ2-3, with 7 bases matching TRBD2. The V and J ends lost 3 bases and 8 bases, in that order; junction bases with no gene match: 11. Germline V lookup: CDR1 SEHNR, CDR2 FQNEAQ (reference sequence). The CDR3 has 15 residues. In DNA form, the CDR3 reads TGTGCCAGCAGCTTGGCGGGAGCGGCTAAAAGTACGCAGTATTTT. It translates to CASSLAGAAKSTQYF.

This clonotype was detected once. V and J are TRBV2 and TRBJ2-3; TRBD1 matches 10 bases. This CDR3 region has 16 residues. Germline V gene data show CDR1 as SNHLY and CDR2 as FYNNEI. V lost 10 bases to trimming and J lost 3 bases; unmatched junction nucleotides: 13. DNA for the CDR3: TGTGCCAACCCCCGGGCCGGGACAGGGGCGACAGATACGCAGTATTTT. Its protein is CANPRAGTGATDTQYF.

V usage is TRBV10-3 and J usage is TRBJ1-4; TRBD1 is a possible D gene (5 bases). CDR1 ENHRY and CDR2 SYGVKD come from the germline V gene. The CDR3 runs 14 residues. Trimming stripped 10 bases from V and 8 bases from J, with 20 bases between. The CDR3 coding sequence is TGTGCCAGCCCCTATGGTTTCTGGGGGGAAAAACTGTTTTTT. Translation gives CASPYGFWGEKLFF.

The chain couples TRBV12-3 or TRBV12-4 to TRBJ2-2; 8 nucleotides line up with TRBD2. The CDR3 is 15 residues long. The trim removed 4 bases at V and 5 bases at J, leaving 6 bases unmatched. Here the CDR3 reads CASSSAGVGTGELFF. In DNA form, the CDR3 reads TGTGCCAGCAGTTCAGCGGGAGTCGGGACCGGGGAGCTGTTTTTT.